The rows below give T cell receptor beta chains drawn from one sample of a study of T cells in Graves' hyperthyroidism and ophthalmopathy. TCRdb recomputed calls from the multiplex PCR reads with MiXCR, one row per CDR3 protein. The top ten hold 3.5% to 4% of the sample, which has 350,000 to 400,000 distinct CDR3 sequences, 19% seen once. The sequencing input was blood. The receptors derive from a young woman with Graves' hyperthyroidism. CDR3s include the opening cysteine and the closing phenylalanine or tryptophan. Fields, in order: CDR3 DNA, CDR3 protein, V gene, D gene, CDR3 length, J gene, clone size. A D gene is named only where the DNA matches it firmly. Clone size is shown for a subset of rows, as once, few, many or a class of expanded clone.

CDR3 DNA: TGTGCCAGCACGCGCGCCGGTACCGCGGCATTTGTAGAGACCCAGTACTTC; CDR3 protein: CASTRAGTAAFVETQYF; V gene: TRBV28; D gene: NA; CDR3 length: 17; J gene: TRBJ2-5; clone size: many
CDR3 DNA: TGTGCCAGCAGCTCCGGGACAGGCGACTATGGCTACACCTTC; CDR3 protein: CASSSGTGDYGYTF; V gene: TRBV7-2; D gene: TRBD1; CDR3 length: 14; J gene: TRBJ1-2; clone size: many
CDR3 DNA: TGTGCCAGCAGCCCTCGATGGCGGACCGGGGAGCTGTTTTTT; CDR3 protein: CASSPRWRTGELFF; V gene: TRBV7-2; D gene: NA; CDR3 length: 14; J gene: TRBJ2-2; clone size: many
CDR3 DNA: TGCAGCGTTGAAGACCCGGGACAGGGGGCGAAAGGAAACACCATATATTTT; CDR3 protein: CSVEDPGQGAKGNTIYF; V gene: TRBV29-1; D gene: TRBD1; CDR3 length: 17; J gene: TRBJ1-3; clone size: few
CDR3 DNA: TGTGCCAGCAGCTTAGAGGTTGGCACCTTTCCCTTC; CDR3 protein: CASSLEVGTFPF; V gene: TRBV7-9; D gene: NA; CDR3 length: 12; J gene: TRBJ1-2; clone size: many
CDR3 DNA: TGTGCCAGCAGCCTAGGACAGTGGAACACTGAAGCTTTCTTT; CDR3 protein: CASSLGQWNTEAFF; V gene: TRBV7-9; D gene: NA; CDR3 length: 14; J gene: TRBJ1-1; clone size: many
CDR3 DNA: TGCGCCAGCAGCTTCGCAGAGGGACAGGGGGCAGGCGGCTACACCTTC; CDR3 protein: CASSFAEGQGAGGYTF; V gene: TRBV5-1; D gene: TRBD1; CDR3 length: 16; J gene: TRBJ1-2; clone size: many
CDR3 DNA: TGTGCCAGCAGCGACTCAGACGGTTCCTACGAGCAGTACTTC; CDR3 protein: CASSDSDGSYEQYF; V gene: TRBV13; D gene: NA; CDR3 length: 14; J gene: TRBJ2-7; clone size: few
CDR3 DNA: TGTGCCACCGGGACTAGCGGTTTCCAAGAGACCCAGTACTTC; CDR3 protein: CATGTSGFQETQYF; V gene: TRBV2; D gene: TRBD2; CDR3 length: 14; J gene: TRBJ2-5; clone size: many
CDR3 DNA: TGTGCCAGCAGCACATTATCTAACTATGGCTACACCTTC; CDR3 protein: CASSTLSNYGYTF; V gene: TRBV11-2; D gene: NA; CDR3 length: 13; J gene: TRBJ1-2; clone size: many
CDR3 DNA: TGTGCCAGCAGTACTTCCGGGGGGGTTGGCCAAGAGACCCAGTACTTC; CDR3 protein: CASSTSGGVGQETQYF; V gene: TRBV6-5; D gene: TRBD2; CDR3 length: 16; J gene: TRBJ2-5; clone size: many
CDR3 DNA: TGTGCTAGTGGCAAGACAGACCGATATGGCTACACCTTC; CDR3 protein: CASGKTDRYGYTF; V gene: TRBV12-5; D gene: NA; CDR3 length: 13; J gene: TRBJ1-2; clone size: many
CDR3 DNA: TGTGCCAGCAGCTTAGCGCGGGGGTGGGGGCAGCCCCAGCATTTT; CDR3 protein: CASSLARGWGQPQHF; V gene: TRBV7-8; D gene: NA; CDR3 length: 15; J gene: TRBJ1-5; clone size: many
CDR3 DNA: TGTGCCAGCTCACCCCAAACCTCTGGGAACGAGCAGTACTTC; CDR3 protein: CASSPQTSGNEQYF; V gene: TRBV18; D gene: NA; CDR3 length: 14; J gene: TRBJ2-7; clone size: many
CDR3 DNA: TGTGCCAGCAGCTCCCTCCATCAGGGGAACACTGAAGCTTTCTTT; CDR3 protein: CASSSLHQGNTEAFF; V gene: TRBV11-2; D gene: NA; CDR3 length: 15; J gene: TRBJ1-1; clone size: many
CDR3 DNA: TGTGCCAGCACCCTGGAGAACAGGGGGCGTATGGGCTACACCTTC; CDR3 protein: CASTLENRGRMGYTF; V gene: TRBV2; D gene: TRBD1; CDR3 length: 15; J gene: TRBJ1-2; clone size: many
CDR3 DNA: TGTGCCAGCACTGGTTACCTAAATGAAAAACTGTTTTTT; CDR3 protein: CASTGYLNEKLFF; V gene: TRBV12-3/TRBV12-4; D gene: NA; CDR3 length: 13; J gene: TRBJ1-4; clone size: many
CDR3 DNA: TGCAGCGCAGAGACCCAGTACTTC; CDR3 protein: CSAETQYF; V gene: TRBV29-1; D gene: NA; CDR3 length: 8; J gene: TRBJ2-5; clone size: NA
CDR3 DNA: TGTGCCACCAGCAGAGATTTGGGCTACTACGAGCAGTACTTC; CDR3 protein: CATSRDLGYYEQYF; V gene: TRBV15; D gene: NA; CDR3 length: 14; J gene: TRBJ2-7; clone size: many
CDR3 DNA: TGTGCTAGTGGTTTGTATGGAGAGAACACTGAAGCTTTCTTT; CDR3 protein: CASGLYGENTEAFF; V gene: TRBV12-5; D gene: NA; CDR3 length: 14; J gene: TRBJ1-1; clone size: many
CDR3 DNA: TGCAGCGTTGAACCAGGTGCCGAGACCCAGTACTTC; CDR3 protein: CSVEPGAETQYF; V gene: TRBV29-1; D gene: NA; CDR3 length: 12; J gene: TRBJ2-5; clone size: many
CDR3 DNA: TGTGCCAGCAGTTACCCCGGCAGGGTGGGTGGCAATCAGCCCCAGCATTTT; CDR3 protein: CASSYPGRVGGNQPQHF; V gene: TRBV6-5; D gene: NA; CDR3 length: 17; J gene: TRBJ1-5; clone size: NA
CDR3 DNA: TGTGCCAGCAGCTTAAAGTCGGGGGGCCAGCCCCAGCATTTT; CDR3 protein: CASSLKSGGQPQHF; V gene: TRBV7-2; D gene: NA; CDR3 length: 14; J gene: TRBJ1-5; clone size: many